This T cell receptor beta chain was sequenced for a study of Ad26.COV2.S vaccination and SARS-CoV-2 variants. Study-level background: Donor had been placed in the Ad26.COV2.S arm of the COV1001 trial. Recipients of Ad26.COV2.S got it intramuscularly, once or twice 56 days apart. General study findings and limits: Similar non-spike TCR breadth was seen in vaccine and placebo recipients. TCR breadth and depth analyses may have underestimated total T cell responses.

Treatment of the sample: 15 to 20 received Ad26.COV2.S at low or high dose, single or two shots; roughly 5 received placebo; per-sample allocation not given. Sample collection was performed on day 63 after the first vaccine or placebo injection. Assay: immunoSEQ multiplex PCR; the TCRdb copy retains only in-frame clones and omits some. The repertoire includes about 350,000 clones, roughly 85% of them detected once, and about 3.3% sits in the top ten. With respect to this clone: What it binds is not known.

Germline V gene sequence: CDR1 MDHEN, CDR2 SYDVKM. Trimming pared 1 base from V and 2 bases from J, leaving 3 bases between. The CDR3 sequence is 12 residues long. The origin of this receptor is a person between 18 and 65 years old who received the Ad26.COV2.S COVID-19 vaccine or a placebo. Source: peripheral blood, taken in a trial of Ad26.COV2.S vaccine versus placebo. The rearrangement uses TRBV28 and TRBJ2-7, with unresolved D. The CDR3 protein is CASSLLTYEQYF. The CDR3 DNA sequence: TGTGCCAGCAGTTTATTAACCTACGAGCAGTACTTC.